These T cell receptor beta chains were read from a single sample in a study of blood T cell repertoires in COVID-19. Sequencing was performed with immunoSEQ multiplex PCR; in TCRdb, only in-frame clones are kept and a portion is missing. The sample lists under 300,000 clones, around 83% occurring once. The sequenced material came from peripheral blood. These receptors originate from a man between 18 and 35 years old with active or convalescent COVID-19. CDR3s include the opening cysteine and the closing phenylalanine or tryptophan. A D gene is named only where the DNA matches it firmly. Expanded clones are given a class, and other clones once, few, many or no size at all.

d_gene	v_gene	abundance	j_gene	CDR3nt	CDR3aa
TRBD1	TRBV11-2	NA	TRBJ1-3	TGTGCCAGCAGCTTAGTACAGGGGGCTCACGGAAACACCATATATTTT	CASSLVQGAHGNTIYF
TRBD2	TRBV11-1	NA	TRBJ2-5	TGTGCCAGCAGCCCCTTAGGCGGGAGAGAGACCCAGTACTTC	CASSPLGGRETQYF
TRBD1	TRBV7-2	NA	TRBJ1-5	TGTGCCAGCAGCGGACACTACAGGGGTCAGCCCCAGCATTTT	CASSGHYRGQPQHF
NA	TRBV10-3	NA	TRBJ2-3	TGTGCCATCAGAGGGTCCTCGCGGGTTACAGATACGCAGTATTTT	CAIRGSSRVTDTQYF
NA	TRBV4-2	NA	TRBJ2-1	TGTGCCAGCAGCCAAGAGGGAACGGGACTCCTCAATGAGCAGTTCTTC	CASSQEGTGLLNEQFF
NA	TRBV6-2/TRBV6-3	once	TRBJ2-1	TGTGCCAGCAGTTTTGGAGGCGATGAGCAGTTCTTC	CASSFGGDEQFF
NA	TRBV29-1	NA	TRBJ2-3	TGCAGCGTATCCCAGCTAGGCACAGATACGCAGTATTTT	CSVSQLGTDTQYF
NA	TRBV24-1	NA	TRBJ2-1	TGTGCCACCAGTGATTCGCCGCTTGCCCCCCGCGGGAATGAGCAGTTCTTC	CATSDSPLAPRGNEQFF
TRBD1	TRBV29-1	once	TRBJ1-5	TGCAGCGCCGTGACAGGGGGCACCGATCAGCCCCAGCATTTT	CSAVTGGTDQPQHF
NA	TRBV12-3/TRBV12-4	NA	TRBJ1-2	TGTGCCACTTCAAGTGGGGGGAACTATGGCTACACCTTC	CATSSGGNYGYTF
NA	TRBV21-1	NA	TRBJ2-3	TGTGCCAGCAGCAAAGTGCCTAGCGGGAGCGCAGATACGCAGTATTTT	CASSKVPSGSADTQYF
NA	TRBV24-1	NA	TRBJ1-4	TGTGCCACCAGTGGGCAGGGCAGTGAAAAACTGTTTTTT	CATSGQGSEKLFF
TRBD2	TRBV19	once	TRBJ2-1	TGTGCCAGTACCCCCGGGACTAGCGGGGGCAATGAGCAGTTCTTC	CASTPGTSGGNEQFF
NA	TRBV28	NA	TRBJ1-6	TGTGCCAGCAGACCCTTCGGGTCACCCCTCCACTTT	CASRPFGSPLHF
TRBD2	TRBV7-7	once	TRBJ2-3	TGTGCCAGCAGCTCCCCAACTAGCGGGGTATTGTATTTT	CASSSPTSGVLYF
NA	TRBV30	NA	TRBJ1-3	TGTGCCTGGACAGGGGCTGGAAACACCATATATTTT	CAWTGAGNTIYF
NA	TRBV12-3/TRBV12-4	NA	TRBJ2-5	TGTGCCAGCAGCCAAGGACTGAGTAACACCCAGTACTTC	CASSQGLSNTQYF
NA	TRBV5-1	NA	TRBJ2-1	TGCGCCAGCACCTGGGTGAGGGGGAACAATGAGCAGTTCTTC	CASTWVRGNNEQFF
TRBD1	TRBV27	NA	TRBJ2-7	TGTGCCAGCAGTTATCGGACAGGGGGATACGAGCAGTACTTC	CASSYRTGGYEQYF
NA	TRBV2	NA	TRBJ1-4	TGTGCCAGCAGTACCCGTCGTGTGGGAGCAACTAATGAAAAACTGTTTTTT	CASSTRRVGATNEKLFF
NA	TRBV7-9	NA	TRBJ2-3	TGTGCCAGCAGCGACGGCGGCGGCACAGATACGCAGTATTTT	CASSDGGGTDTQYF
TRBD1	TRBV24-1	NA	TRBJ2-3	TGTGCCACCAGTGATGAGAGGGGGCGAGGCACAGATACGCAGTATTTT	CATSDERGRGTDTQYF
NA	TRBV11-3	NA	TRBJ2-7	TGTGCCAGCAGCTCCGGAACCGGAGCTTACGAGCAGTACTTC	CASSSGTGAYEQYF
NA	TRBV5-1	once	TRBJ1-2	TGCGCCAGCAGCTTGTTGCTGGGAGGGGGGAGCTATGGCTACACCTTC	CASSLLLGGGSYGYTF
TRBD2	TRBV27	NA	TRBJ2-1	TGTGCCAGCAGTTTATTGGCTAGCGGGGGCTACAATGAGCAGTTCTTC	CASSLLASGGYNEQFF
NA	TRBV20-1	NA	TRBJ2-7	TGCAGTGCTAGTGTGACGGGAGTAGTGAGGGAGCAGTACTTC	CSASVTGVVREQYF
NA	TRBV27	NA	TRBJ2-7	TGTGCCAGCACCCCCCCGGGACAATCCTTGGGGGAGCAGTACTTC	CASTPPGQSLGEQYF
NA	TRBV6-5	NA	TRBJ2-5	TGTGCCAGCAAGAAGGGAGGATTTGAGACCCAGTACTTC	CASKKGGFETQYF
NA	TRBV7-9	NA	TRBJ1-1	TGTGCCAGCAGCCCTACGTTGGTGAACACTGAAGCTTTCTTT	CASSPTLVNTEAFF
NA	TRBV4-2	NA	TRBJ2-1	TGTGCCAGCAGCCAAATCAGGGGTAGTTTCTACAATGAGCAGTTCTTC	CASSQIRGSFYNEQFF
TRBD1	TRBV5-1	NA	TRBJ1-1	TGCGCCAGCACCCTGGGACAGGGGAGGGAAACTGAAGCTTTCTTT	CASTLGQGRETEAFF
TRBD1	TRBV9	NA	TRBJ1-3	TGTGCCAGCAGCGCGGGAAGGGACAGGGAAGAATCTGGAAACACCATATATTTT	CASSAGRDREESGNTIYF
NA	TRBV29-1	NA	TRBJ2-6	TGCAGCGTTGACGTAAGAGGGACTGGGGCCAACGTCCTGACTTTC	CSVDVRGTGANVLTF
TRBD1	TRBV5-6	NA	TRBJ1-2	TGTGCCAGCAGCTTACAGGGGGCGCCAGGCTACACCTTC	CASSLQGAPGYTF
TRBD2	TRBV24-1	NA	TRBJ2-5	TGTGCCACCAGTGATTTTCCGACTAGCGGGAGGGAGACCCAGTACTTC	CATSDFPTSGRETQYF
TRBD1	TRBV6-5	few	TRBJ1-6	TGTGCCAGCAGTTACTCGGGCGGGACAGGGGCCTCACCCCTCCACTTT	CASSYSGGTGASPLHF
TRBD2	TRBV5-4	once	TRBJ2-7	TGTGCCAGCAGCCGGGACTACATCTACGAGCAGTACTTC	CASSRDYIYEQYF
NA	TRBV5-1	NA	TRBJ2-5	TGCGCCAGCAGCTTCTCAGGGGGGCAAGAGACCCAGTACTTC	CASSFSGGQETQYF
TRBD1	TRBV25-1	NA	TRBJ1-5	TGTGCCAGCAGTGCGAACAAAAGGGGGACAGGGCACAATCAGCCCCAGCATTTT	CASSANKRGTGHNQPQHF
NA	TRBV5-6	NA	TRBJ2-7	TGTGCCAGCAGCCCAGGGGCCGGGGCTTACGAGCAGTACTTC	CASSPGAGAYEQYF
NA	TRBV28	NA	TRBJ1-2	TGTGCCAGCAGTCTGGGCCCGTACGGCTACACCTTC	CASSLGPYGYTF
TRBD1	TRBV4-2	NA	TRBJ1-2	TGTGCCAGCAGCCAATCAGGGGGCAACTATGGCTACACCTTC	CASSQSGGNYGYTF
NA	TRBV24-1	NA	TRBJ2-1	TGTGCCACCAGTGATCGGGGGACCGGTTACAATGAGCAGTTCTTC	CATSDRGTGYNEQFF
NA	TRBV5-5	NA	TRBJ1-4	TGTGCCAGCAGACTGCAGGGGTGGGATGAAAAACTGTTTTTT	CASRLQGWDEKLFF
NA	TRBV19	NA	TRBJ2-7	TGTGCCAGTAGTTCTTCAGGACTATTGGGGGGAGCGGCCTACGAGCAGTACTTC	CASSSSGLLGGAAYEQYF
NA	TRBV12-2	once	TRBJ2-3	TGTGCAAGTCGCTTAAGCGTTAAAACTAGCACAGATACGCAGTATTTT	CASRLSVKTSTDTQYF
NA	TRBV25-1	NA	TRBJ1-1	TGTGCCAGCAGTCCAACAGGCCCTACTGAAGCTTTCTTT	CASSPTGPTEAFF
TRBD2	TRBV2	NA	TRBJ2-5	TGTGCCAGCAGCGCCGGGACTAGCGGGGGGACTCAAGAGACCCAGTACTTC	CASSAGTSGGTQETQYF
TRBD1	TRBV2	NA	TRBJ1-5	TGTGCCAGCAGTCTCAGGGGGTGGAATCAGCCCCAGCATTTT	CASSLRGWNQPQHF
NA	TRBV2	NA	TRBJ2-1	TGTGCCAGCAGCCGGGACTGGAAAGGGTCGGATGAGCAGTTCTTC	CASSRDWKGSDEQFF
NA	TRBV19	NA	TRBJ2-1	TGTGCCAGTAGTAGGTCTTCCCGGAGCTCCTACAATGAGCAGTTCTTC	CASSRSSRSSYNEQFF
TRBD1	TRBV6-2/TRBV6-3	NA	TRBJ1-5	TGTGCCAGCAGTTACCTTGGACAGGGGGCTCGATCGAATCAGCCCCAGCATTTT	CASSYLGQGARSNQPQHF
NA	TRBV6-5	NA	TRBJ1-5	TGTGCCAGCAGGCGAAATAGCAATCAGCCCCAGCATTTT	CASRRNSNQPQHF